The following is a T cell receptor (beta chain) sequence with its context. Its antigen is unknown. The repertoire was sequenced with immunoSEQ multiplex PCR; TCRdb's copy has only in-frame clones and lacks some. The sample carries around 66,000 clones, 79% recorded once. These data are taken from a study of T cell responses to AZD1222 COVID-19 vaccine. General study points: Once two AZD1222 doses were given, Spike-specific TCR breadth and depth went up. Donors were mostly white British, more females; clonal diversity possibly underestimated. Spike-wide vaccine-associated CD4 TCRs dominated at 160-218 and 743-854.

The V gene lost 4 bases and the J gene lost 2 bases, with 9 bases spanning the gap. The germline V gene has CDR1 SGHRS and CDR2 YFSETQ. The CDR3 loop spans 13 amino acids. The V and J genes are TRBV5-1 and TRBJ1-2, with D possibly matching TRBD1 (5 bases). The sequence came from an adult in good health. The source material was peripheral blood, sampled on day 0 of MenACWY control vaccination. The CDR3 is CASSVDINYGYTF. CDR3 bases: TGCGCCAGCAGCGTGGACATCAACTATGGCTACACCTTC.